This TCR beta chain appears in the sequencing data of a study of T cell responses to AZD1222 COVID-19 vaccine. Profiling relied on immunoSEQ multiplex PCR, and the TCRdb table lists in-frame clones only, not all of them. The repertoire consists of some 99,000 clones, with around 87% occurring once and the leading ten covering 4.4%. Comments on this clone: The target antigen is unknown.

Study results and limitations: The CD4 TCRs associated with vaccination extended across spike and predominated at 160-218 and 743-854. Clonal diversity was possibly underestimated, and white British individuals and females predominated among donors. No day 14 peak samples; only post-peak repertoires were characterized. Two doses of AZD1222 preceded a rise in Spike-specific TCR breadth and depth.

The CDR3 loop spans 12 amino acids. CDR1 is SQVTM and CDR2 is ANQGSEA in the germline V gene. The ends were cut back, 3 bases at V and 1 base at J, with 6 bases in the middle. Specimen: peripheral blood, collected 28 days after the second AZD1222 dose. This clonotype was sampled from an adult who received the AZD1222 COVID-19 vaccine. The V and J genes are TRBV29-1 and TRBJ1-1; D is undetermined. CDR3 bases: TGCAGCGTTGACGGCAGGAACACTGAAGCTTTCTTT. It yields the protein CSVDGRNTEAFF.